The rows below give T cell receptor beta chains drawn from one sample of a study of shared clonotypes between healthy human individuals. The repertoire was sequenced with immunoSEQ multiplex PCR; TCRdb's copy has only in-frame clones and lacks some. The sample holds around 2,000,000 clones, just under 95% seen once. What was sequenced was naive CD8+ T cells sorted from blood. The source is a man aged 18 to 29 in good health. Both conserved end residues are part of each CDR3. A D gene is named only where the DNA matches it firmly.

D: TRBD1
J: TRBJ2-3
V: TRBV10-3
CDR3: CAISMDREGTDTQYF

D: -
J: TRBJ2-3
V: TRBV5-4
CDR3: CASSAGPYSGGGTDTQYF

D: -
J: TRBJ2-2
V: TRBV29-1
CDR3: CSVGLLPGELFF

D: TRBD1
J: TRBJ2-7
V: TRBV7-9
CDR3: CASSLGDRKYF

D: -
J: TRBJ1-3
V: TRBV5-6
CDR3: CASSLGVAGNTIYF

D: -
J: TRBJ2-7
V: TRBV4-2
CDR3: CASSQEGQGYLYEQYF

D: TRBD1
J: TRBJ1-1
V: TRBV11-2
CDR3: CASSPRTGLRAEAFF

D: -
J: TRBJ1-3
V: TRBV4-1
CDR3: CASSQVSGNTIYF

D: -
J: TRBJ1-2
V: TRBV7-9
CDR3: CASRLLSDSNYGYTF

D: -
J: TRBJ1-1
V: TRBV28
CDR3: CASSLLEPRIGYEAFF

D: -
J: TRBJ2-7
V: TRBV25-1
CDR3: CASSESGTLRFSYEQYF

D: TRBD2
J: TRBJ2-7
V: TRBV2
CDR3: CASSQAGGPEEQYF

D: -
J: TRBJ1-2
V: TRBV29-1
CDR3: CSVGWEEDYGYTF

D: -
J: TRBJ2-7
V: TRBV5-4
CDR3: CASTLSVGLDSYEQYF

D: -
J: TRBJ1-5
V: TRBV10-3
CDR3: CAISDIPDQPQHF

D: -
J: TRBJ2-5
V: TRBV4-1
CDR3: CASSHAYQETQYF

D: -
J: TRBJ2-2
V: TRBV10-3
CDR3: CAISGHTGTTNAGELFF

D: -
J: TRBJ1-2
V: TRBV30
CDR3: CAWSVTNNYGYTF

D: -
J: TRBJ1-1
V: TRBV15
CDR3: CATSSRGPGHPNTEAFF

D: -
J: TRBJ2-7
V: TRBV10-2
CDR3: CASSEGLSYEQYF

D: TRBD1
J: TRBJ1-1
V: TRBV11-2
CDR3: CASRSRDRGFPEAFF

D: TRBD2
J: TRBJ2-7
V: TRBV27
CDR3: CASSSPRTSGLYEQYF

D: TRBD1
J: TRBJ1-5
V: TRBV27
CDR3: CASSVTGARQPQHF

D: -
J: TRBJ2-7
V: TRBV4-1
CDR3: CASSPRDTGYEQYF

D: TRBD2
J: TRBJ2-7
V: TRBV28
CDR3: CASSAPYGTSGLYEQYF

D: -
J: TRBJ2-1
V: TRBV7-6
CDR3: CASSFDPNEQFF

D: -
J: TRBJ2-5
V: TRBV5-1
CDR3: CASRLGPSDWETQYF

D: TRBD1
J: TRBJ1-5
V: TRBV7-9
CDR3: CASSLAEDRGNQPQHF

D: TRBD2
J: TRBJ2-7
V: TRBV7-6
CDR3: CASSLGLAGGYEQYF

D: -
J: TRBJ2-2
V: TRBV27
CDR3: CASSLSAYTGELFF

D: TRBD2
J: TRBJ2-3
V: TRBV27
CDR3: CASSQLAGESDTQYF

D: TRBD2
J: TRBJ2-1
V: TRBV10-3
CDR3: CAISESWTSGYNEQFF

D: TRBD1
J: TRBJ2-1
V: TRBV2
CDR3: CASSLGTGDNEQFF

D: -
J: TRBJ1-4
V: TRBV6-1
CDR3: CASSAQGLNEKLFF

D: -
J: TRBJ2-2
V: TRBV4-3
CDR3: CASSRLLASSGELFF

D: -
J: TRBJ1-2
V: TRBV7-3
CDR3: CASSVDGAGGYTF

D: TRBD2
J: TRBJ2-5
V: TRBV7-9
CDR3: CASSLGLAEEETQYF

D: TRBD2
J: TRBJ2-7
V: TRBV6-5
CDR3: CASSYSSGESSYEQYF

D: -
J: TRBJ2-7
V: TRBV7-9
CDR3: CASSPLRMYEQYF

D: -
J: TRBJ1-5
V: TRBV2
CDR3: CASSSGVSNQPQHF

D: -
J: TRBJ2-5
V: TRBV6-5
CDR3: CASSFDGSPQETQYF

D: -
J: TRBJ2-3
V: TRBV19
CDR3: CASSIGGVTTDTQYF

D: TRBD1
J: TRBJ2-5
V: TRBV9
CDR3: CASGTGETQYF

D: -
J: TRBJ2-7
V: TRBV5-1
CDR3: CASSLVEYEQYF

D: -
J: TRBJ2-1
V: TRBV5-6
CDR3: CASSFSAVYNEQFF

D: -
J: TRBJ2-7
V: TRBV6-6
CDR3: CASSYSSGGYEQYF

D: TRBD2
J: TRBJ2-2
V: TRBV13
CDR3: CASSSRTSPDTGELFF

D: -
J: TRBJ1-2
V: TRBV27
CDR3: CASSSLDGNYGYTF

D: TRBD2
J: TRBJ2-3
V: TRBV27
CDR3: CASSPIGTSGTDTQYF

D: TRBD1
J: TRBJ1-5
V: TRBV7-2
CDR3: CASSLEGQYSNQPQHF

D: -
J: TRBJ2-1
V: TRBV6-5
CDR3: CASSSLLGKNEQFF

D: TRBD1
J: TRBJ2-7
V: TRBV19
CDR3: CASSIGQGGYEQYF

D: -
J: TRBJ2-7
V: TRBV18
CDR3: CASSPPLGYEQYF

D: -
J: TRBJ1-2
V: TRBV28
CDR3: CASSSPTESGYGYTF

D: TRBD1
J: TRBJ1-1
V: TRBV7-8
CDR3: CASSGQGGGLNTEAFF

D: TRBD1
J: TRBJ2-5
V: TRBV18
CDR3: CASSPGQGLSETQYF

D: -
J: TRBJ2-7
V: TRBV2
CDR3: CASTDNYYEQYF